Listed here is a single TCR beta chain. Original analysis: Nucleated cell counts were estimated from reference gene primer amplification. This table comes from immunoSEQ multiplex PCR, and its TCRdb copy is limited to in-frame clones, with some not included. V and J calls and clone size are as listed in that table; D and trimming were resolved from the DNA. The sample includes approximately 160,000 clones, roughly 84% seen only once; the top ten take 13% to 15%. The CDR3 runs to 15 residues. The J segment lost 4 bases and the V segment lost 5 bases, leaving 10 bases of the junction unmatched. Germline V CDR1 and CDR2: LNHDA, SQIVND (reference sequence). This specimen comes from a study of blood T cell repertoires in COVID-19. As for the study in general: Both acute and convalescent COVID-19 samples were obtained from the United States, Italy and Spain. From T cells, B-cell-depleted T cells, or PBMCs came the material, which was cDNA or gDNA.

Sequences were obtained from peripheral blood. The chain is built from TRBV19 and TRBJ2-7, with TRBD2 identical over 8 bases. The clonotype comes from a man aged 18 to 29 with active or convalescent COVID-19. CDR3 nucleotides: TGTGCCAGTAGTGATCCGGGACTAGGCTCTTACGAGCAGTACTTC. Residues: CASSDPGLGSYEQYF.